Listed below are T cell receptor beta chains from one sample, sequenced in a study of T cell changes during pregnancy in multiple sclerosis. Clones were read by immunoSEQ multiplex PCR, and TCRdb kept only the in-frame ones, dropping some. In the table there are 75,000 to 95,000 clones, over 85% of which are singletons. This material consisted of CD4+ T cells from peripheral blood mononuclear cells, taken after pregnancy. The receptors originated from a female donor with multiple sclerosis, enrolled in a pregnancy study. CDR3s include the opening cysteine and the closing phenylalanine or tryptophan. The order of the fields is CDR3 length, V gene, clone size, J gene, D gene, CDR3 DNA, CDR3 protein. A D gene is named only where the DNA matches it firmly. Size is stated for part of the rows, as once, few or many counts, or as a class when the clone is expanded.

>17|TRBV4-2|.|TRBJ2-1|TRBD2
TGTGCCAGCAGCCCCCCGAGCGGGCGGGAGAAATACAATGAGCAGTTCTTC
CASSPPSGREKYNEQFF
>14|TRBV7-2|.|TRBJ2-7|.
TGTGCCAGCAGCTTACGCGGCAGTTACTACGAGCAGTACTTC
CASSLRGSYYEQYF
>16|TRBV6-1|.|TRBJ2-3|TRBD2
TGTGCCAGCAGTGAATTCCCGGGACTAGCGGGGTTGGGGCAGTATTTT
CASSEFPGLAGLGQYF
>16|TRBV10-3|.|TRBJ1-2|TRBD1
TGTGCCATCAGTGCGAAACAGGGGGTGGGAGTCTATGGCTACACCTTC
CAISAKQGVGVYGYTF
>13|TRBV30|.|TRBJ2-1|.
TGTGCCTGGAGTGTACGACAATACAATGAGCAGTTCTTC
CAWSVRQYNEQFF
>14|TRBV19|.|TRBJ1-2|TRBD1
TGTGCCAGTGGACTGACAGGGGCTAGCTATGGCTACACCTTC
CASGLTGASYGYTF
>13|TRBV10-3|.|TRBJ2-7|TRBD2
TGTGCCATCGGGACTAGCGGTACCTACGAGCAGTACTTC
CAIGTSGTYEQYF
>17|TRBV4-2|.|TRBJ2-7|.
TGTGCCAGCAGCCAGGGAGTTCAGGTGCAAGTCTCCTACGAGCAGTACTTC
CASSQGVQVQVSYEQYF
>14|TRBV18|.|TRBJ1-2|TRBD1
TGTGCCAGCTCTCCTGAGGGGGCAACTTATGGCTACACCTTC
CASSPEGATYGYTF
>15|TRBV6-4|.|TRBJ1-2|.
TGTGCCAGCACCCTTTTCCCCCAGGGGCCGGGGGGCTACACCTTC
CASTLFPQGPGGYTF
>15|TRBV6-1|.|TRBJ1-1|TRBD1
TGTGCCAGCACCACAGGGGGGGGAGTAGACACTGAAGCTTTCTTT
CASTTGGGVDTEAFF
>14|TRBV27|.|TRBJ2-1|.
TGTGCCAGCAGTTTTCGCGGGCAGAACAATGAGCAGTTCTTC
CASSFRGQNNEQFF
>14|TRBV6-1|few|TRBJ1-4|TRBD1
TGTGCCAGCAGTTTACAGGGGAGCCCGGAAAAACTGTTTTTT
CASSLQGSPEKLFF
>16|TRBV5-6|.|TRBJ2-1|TRBD2
TGTGCCAGCAGCTTGGTAGCGGGAGGGGCCTACAATGAGCAGTTCTTC
CASSLVAGGAYNEQFF
>16|TRBV9|.|TRBJ1-3|TRBD1
TGTGCCAGCAGCGTGGGGACAGGGGTCTCTGGAAACACCATATATTTT
CASSVGTGVSGNTIYF
>15|TRBV10-3|.|TRBJ2-1|TRBD2
TGTGCCATCGGGAGGGCGGGAGGGGGCAACGATGAGCAGTTCTTC
CAIGRAGGGNDEQFF
>14|TRBV9|.|TRBJ2-5|TRBD2
TGTGCCAGCAGCGTTAGCGGGAGCCAAGAGACCCAGTACTTC
CASSVSGSQETQYF
>14|TRBV28|.|TRBJ1-1|.
TGTGCCAGCCTGGTGGGGGCTCTGAACACTGAAGCTTTCTTT
CASLVGALNTEAFF
>13|TRBV11-3|once|TRBJ2-5|TRBD2
TGTGCCAGCAGCCCCAGGGAGGGGGAGACCCAGTACTTC
CASSPREGETQYF
>14|TRBV2|.|TRBJ2-5|.
TGTGCCAGCAGGGCGGGGTCGAGATCGGAGACCCAGTACTTC
CASRAGSRSETQYF
>15|TRBV7-3|.|TRBJ2-1|TRBD2
TGTGCCAGCAGCCCTAGCGGGAGCTCCTACAATGAGCAGTTCTTC
CASSPSGSSYNEQFF
>14|TRBV28|once|TRBJ1-3|.
TGTGCCAGCAGTTTAGTCCAGGCTGGAAACACCATATATTTT
CASSLVQAGNTIYF
>12|TRBV11-3|.|TRBJ2-1|.
TGTGCCAGCAGCTTCAAGTCGGGAGAGCAGTTCTTC
CASSFKSGEQFF
>15|TRBV5-1|.|TRBJ1-1|.
TGCGCCAGCAGCTTGGCAGGGTCAGGGTACACTGAAGCTTTCTTT
CASSLAGSGYTEAFF
>16|TRBV28|.|TRBJ2-6|TRBD1
TGTGCCAGCACCGGGACAGGGTCCTCTGGGGCCAACGTCCTGACTTTC
CASTGTGSSGANVLTF
>13|TRBV10-3|once|TRBJ1-1|.
TGTGCCATCAGTGGCGGCCTGAACACTGAAGCTTTCTTT
CAISGGLNTEAFF
>15|TRBV28|.|TRBJ1-5|.
TGTGCCAGCAGCCCCCAGGGCAGGAGCAATCAGCCCCAGCATTTT
CASSPQGRSNQPQHF
>16|TRBV5-1|once|TRBJ1-4|TRBD1
TGCGCCAGCAGCTTGGTACCCGGGACAGCCTCGGAAAAACTGTTTTTT
CASSLVPGTASEKLFF
>17|TRBV28|.|TRBJ2-2|.
TGTGCCAGCAGTTTAACTGGACAGTTCATGTATTCCGGGGAGCTGTTTTTT
CASSLTGQFMYSGELFF
>15|TRBV2|.|TRBJ2-7|TRBD1
TGTGCCAGCAGTGACCCCGGGACAGGGACCTACGAGCAGTACTTC
CASSDPGTGTYEQYF
>15|TRBV11-2|.|TRBJ2-3|.
TGTGCCAGCAGCTTAGACAGCCAGGACACAGATACGCAGTATTTT
CASSLDSQDTDTQYF
>15|TRBV19|.|TRBJ1-1|.
TGTGCCAGTAGTATCCGGGACTTGGCGAACACTGAAGCTTTCTTT
CASSIRDLANTEAFF
>12|TRBV5-1|.|TRBJ2-3|.
TGCGCCAGCAGCTCCCACACAGATACGCAGTATTTT
CASSSHTDTQYF
>13|TRBV10-1|.|TRBJ1-1|.
TGCGCCAGCACCCCTGTGCAGGGCCTGGAAGCTTTCTTT
CASTPVQGLEAFF